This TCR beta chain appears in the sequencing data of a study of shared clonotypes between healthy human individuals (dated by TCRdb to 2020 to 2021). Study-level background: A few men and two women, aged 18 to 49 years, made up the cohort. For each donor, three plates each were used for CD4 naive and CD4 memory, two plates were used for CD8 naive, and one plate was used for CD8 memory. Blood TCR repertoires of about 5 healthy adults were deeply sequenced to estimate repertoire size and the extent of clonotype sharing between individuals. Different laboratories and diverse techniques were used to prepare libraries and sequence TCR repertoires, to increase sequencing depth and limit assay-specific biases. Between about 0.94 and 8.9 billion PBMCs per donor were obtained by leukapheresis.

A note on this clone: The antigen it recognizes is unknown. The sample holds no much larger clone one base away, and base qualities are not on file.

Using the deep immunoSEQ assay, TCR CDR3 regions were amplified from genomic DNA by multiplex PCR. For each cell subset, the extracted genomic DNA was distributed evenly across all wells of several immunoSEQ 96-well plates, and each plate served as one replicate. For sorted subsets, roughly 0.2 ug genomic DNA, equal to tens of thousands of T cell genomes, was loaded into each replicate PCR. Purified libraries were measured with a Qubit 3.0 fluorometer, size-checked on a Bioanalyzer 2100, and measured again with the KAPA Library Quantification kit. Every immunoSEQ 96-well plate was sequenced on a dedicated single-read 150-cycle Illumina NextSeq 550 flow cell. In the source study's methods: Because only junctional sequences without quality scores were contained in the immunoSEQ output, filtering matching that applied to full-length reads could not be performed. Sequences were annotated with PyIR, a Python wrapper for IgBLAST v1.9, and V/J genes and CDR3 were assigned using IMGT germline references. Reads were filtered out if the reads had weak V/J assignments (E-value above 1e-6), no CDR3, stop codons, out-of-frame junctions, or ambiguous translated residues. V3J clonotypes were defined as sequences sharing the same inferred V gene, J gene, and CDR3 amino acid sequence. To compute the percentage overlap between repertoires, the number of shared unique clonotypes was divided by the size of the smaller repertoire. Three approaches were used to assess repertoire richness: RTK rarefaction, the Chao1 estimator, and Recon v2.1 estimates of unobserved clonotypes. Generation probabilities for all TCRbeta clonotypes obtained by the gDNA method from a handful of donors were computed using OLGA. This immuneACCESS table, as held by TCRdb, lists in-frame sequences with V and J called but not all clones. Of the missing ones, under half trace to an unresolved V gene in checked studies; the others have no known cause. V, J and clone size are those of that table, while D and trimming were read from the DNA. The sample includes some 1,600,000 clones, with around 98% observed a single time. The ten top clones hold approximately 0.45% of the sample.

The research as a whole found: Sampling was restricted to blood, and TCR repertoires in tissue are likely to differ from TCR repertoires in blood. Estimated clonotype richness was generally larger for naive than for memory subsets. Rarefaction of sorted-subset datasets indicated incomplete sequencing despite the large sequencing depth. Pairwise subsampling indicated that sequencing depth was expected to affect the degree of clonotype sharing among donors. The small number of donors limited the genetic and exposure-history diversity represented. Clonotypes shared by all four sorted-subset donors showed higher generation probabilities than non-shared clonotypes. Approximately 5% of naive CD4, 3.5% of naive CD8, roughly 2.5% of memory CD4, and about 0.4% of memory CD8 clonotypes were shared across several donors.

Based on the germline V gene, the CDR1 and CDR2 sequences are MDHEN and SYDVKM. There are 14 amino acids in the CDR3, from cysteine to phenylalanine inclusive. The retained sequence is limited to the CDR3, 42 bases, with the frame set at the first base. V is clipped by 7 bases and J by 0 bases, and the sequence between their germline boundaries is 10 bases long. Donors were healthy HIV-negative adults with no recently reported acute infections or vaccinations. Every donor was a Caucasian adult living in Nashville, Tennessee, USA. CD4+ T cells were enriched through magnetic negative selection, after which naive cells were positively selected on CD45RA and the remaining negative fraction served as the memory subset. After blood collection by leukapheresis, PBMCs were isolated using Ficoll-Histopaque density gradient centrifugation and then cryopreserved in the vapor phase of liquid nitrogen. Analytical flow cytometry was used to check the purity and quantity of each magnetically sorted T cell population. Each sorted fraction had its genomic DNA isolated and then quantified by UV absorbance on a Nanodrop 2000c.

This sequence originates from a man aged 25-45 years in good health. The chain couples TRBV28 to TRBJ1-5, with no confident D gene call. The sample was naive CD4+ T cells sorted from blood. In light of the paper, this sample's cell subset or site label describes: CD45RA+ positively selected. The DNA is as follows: TGTGCCAGCAAGGATAACTATAGCAATCAGCCCCAGCATTTT. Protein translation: CASKDNYSNQPQHF. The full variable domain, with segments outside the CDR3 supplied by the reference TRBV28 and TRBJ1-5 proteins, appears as DVKVTQSSRYLVKRTGEKVFLECVQDMDHENMFWYRQDPGLGLRLIYFSYDVKMKEKGDIPEGYSVSREKKERFSLILESASTNQTSMYLCASKDNYSNQPQHFGDGTRLSIL.